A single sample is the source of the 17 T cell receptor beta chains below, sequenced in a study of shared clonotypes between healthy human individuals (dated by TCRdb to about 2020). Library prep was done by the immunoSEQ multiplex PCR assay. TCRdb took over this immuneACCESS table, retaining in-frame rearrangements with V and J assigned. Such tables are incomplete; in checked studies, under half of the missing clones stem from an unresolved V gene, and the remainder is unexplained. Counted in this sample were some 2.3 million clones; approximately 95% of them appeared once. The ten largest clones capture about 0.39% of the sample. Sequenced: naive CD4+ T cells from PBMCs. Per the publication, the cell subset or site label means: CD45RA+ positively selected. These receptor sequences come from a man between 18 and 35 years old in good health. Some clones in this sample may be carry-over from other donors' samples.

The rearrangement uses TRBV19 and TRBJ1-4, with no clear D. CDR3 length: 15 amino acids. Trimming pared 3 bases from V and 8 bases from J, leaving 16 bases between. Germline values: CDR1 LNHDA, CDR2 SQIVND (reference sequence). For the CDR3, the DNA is TGTGCCAGTAGTATCGTGATAGGAGTTCGAGAAAAACTGTTTTTT. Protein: CASSIVIGVREKLFF.

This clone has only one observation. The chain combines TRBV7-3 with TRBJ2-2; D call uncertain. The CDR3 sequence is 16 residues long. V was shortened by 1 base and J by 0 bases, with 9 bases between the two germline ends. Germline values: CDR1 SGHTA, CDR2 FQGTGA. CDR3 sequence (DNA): TGTGCCAGCAGCTTAATGGGCTCTCCGAACACCGGGGAGCTGTTTTTT. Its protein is CASSLMGSPNTGELFF.

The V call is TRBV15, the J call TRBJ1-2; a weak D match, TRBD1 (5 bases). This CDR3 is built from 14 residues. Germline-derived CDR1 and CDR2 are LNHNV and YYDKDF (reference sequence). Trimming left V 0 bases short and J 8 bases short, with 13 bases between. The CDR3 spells CATSRDGQGGGYTF. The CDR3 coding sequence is TGTGCCACCAGCAGAGATGGCCAGGGCGGAGGCTACACCTTC.

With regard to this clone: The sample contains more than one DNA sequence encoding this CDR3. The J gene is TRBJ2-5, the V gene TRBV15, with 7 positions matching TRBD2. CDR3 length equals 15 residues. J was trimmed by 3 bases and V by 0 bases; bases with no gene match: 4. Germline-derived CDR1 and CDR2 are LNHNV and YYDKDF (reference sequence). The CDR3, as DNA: TGTGCCACCAGCAGAGATGGGCTAGCGGAAGAGACCCAGTACTTC. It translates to CATSRDGLAEETQYF.

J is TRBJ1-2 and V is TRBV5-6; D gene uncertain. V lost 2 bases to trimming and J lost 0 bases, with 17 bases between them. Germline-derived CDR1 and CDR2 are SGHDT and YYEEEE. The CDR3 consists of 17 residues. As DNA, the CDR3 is TGTGCCAGCAGCTTTTATAGGCCGGCCGACACTAACTATGGCTACACCTTC. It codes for CASSFYRPADTNYGYTF.

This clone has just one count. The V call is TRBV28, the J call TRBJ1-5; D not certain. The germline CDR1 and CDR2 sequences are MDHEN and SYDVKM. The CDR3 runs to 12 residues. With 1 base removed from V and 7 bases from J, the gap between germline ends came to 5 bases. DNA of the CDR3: TGTGCCAGCAGTTTATATGCCCAGCCCCAGCATTTT. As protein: CASSLYAQPQHF.

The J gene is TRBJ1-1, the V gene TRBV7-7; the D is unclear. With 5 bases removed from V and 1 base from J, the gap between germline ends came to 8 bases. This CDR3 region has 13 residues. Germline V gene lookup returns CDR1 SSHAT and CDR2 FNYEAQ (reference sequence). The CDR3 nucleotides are TGTGCCAGCAGCCAAAAAAGGAACACTGAAGCTTTCTTT. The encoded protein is CASSQKRNTEAFF.

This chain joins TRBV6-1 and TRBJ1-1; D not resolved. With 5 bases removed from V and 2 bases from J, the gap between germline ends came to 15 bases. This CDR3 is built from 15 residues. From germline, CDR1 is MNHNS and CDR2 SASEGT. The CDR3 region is CASSLLGKGNTEAFF. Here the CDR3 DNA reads TGTGCCAGCAGTCTCCTAGGGAAGGGAAACACTGAAGCTTTCTTT.

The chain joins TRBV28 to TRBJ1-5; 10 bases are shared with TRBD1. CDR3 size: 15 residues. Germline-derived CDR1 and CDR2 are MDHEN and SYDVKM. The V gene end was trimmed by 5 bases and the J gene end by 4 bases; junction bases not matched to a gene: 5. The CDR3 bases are TGTGCCAGCAGTGAGCGGACAGGGGGAAATCAGCCCCAGCATTTT. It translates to CASSERTGGNQPQHF.

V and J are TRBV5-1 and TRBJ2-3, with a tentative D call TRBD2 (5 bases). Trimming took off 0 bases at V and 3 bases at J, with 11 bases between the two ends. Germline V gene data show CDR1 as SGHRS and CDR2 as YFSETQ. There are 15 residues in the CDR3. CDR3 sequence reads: CASSLAWESTDTQYF. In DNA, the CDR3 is TGCGCCAGCAGCTTGGCGTGGGAGAGTACAGATACGCAGTATTTT.

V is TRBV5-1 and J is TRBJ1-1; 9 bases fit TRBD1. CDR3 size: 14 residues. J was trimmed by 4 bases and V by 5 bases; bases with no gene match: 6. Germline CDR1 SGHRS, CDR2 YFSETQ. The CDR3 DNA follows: TGCGCCAGCAGACTGGGACAGGGCGGCACTGAAGCTTTCTTT. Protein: CASRLGQGGTEAFF.

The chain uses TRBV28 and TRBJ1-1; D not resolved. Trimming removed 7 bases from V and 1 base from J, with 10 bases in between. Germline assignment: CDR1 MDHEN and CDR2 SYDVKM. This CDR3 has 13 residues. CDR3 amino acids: CASTSAPNTEAFF. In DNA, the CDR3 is TGTGCCAGCACCTCCGCCCCGAACACTGAAGCTTTCTTT.

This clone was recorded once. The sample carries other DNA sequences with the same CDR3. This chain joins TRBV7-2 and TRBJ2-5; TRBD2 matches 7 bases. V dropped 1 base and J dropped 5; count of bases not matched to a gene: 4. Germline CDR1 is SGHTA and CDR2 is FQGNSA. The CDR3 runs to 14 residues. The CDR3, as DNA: TGTGCCAGCAGCTTAGGGGGAGGGGTTGAGACCCAGTACTTC. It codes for CASSLGGGVETQYF. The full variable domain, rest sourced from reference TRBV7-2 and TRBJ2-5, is GAGVSQSPSNKVTEKGKDVELRCDPISGHTALYWYRQSLGQGLEFLIYFQGNSAPDKSGLPSDRFSAERTGGSVSTLTIQRTQQEDSAVYLCASSLGGGVETQYFGPGTRLLVL.

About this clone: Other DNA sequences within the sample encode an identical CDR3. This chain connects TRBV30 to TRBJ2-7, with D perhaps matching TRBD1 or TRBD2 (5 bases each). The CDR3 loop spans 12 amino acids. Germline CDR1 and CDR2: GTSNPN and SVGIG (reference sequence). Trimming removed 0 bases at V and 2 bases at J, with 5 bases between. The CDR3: CAWSVGAYEQYF. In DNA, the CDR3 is TGTGCCTGGAGTGTGGGGGCCTACGAGCAGTACTTC. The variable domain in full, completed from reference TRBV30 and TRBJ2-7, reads SQTIHQWPATLVQPVGSPLSLECTVEGTSNPNLYWYRQAAGRGLQLLFYSVGIGQISSEVPQNLSASRPQDRQFILSSKKLLLSDSGFYLCAWSVGAYEQYFGPGTRLTVT.

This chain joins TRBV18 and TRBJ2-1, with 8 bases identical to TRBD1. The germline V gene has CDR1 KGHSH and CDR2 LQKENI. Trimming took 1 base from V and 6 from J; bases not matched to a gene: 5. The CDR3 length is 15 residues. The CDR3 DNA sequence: TGTGCCAGCTCACCACGGGACCAGGGGGCCAATGAGCAGTTCTTC. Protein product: CASSPRDQGANEQFF.

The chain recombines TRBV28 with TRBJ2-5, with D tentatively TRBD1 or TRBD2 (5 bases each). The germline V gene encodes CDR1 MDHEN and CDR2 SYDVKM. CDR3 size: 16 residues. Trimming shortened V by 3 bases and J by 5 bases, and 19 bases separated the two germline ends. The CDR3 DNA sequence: TGTGCCAGCAGTTTTGGTGCAGGGAGCCTTGAGGAGACCCAGTACTTC. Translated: CASSFGAGSLEETQYF.

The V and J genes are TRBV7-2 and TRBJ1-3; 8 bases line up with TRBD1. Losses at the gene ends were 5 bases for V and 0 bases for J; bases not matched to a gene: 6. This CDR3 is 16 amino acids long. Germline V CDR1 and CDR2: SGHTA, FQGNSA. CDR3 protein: CASSTGQATSGNTIYF. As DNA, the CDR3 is TGTGCCAGCAGCACGGGACAGGCGACCTCTGGAAACACCATATATTTT.